The present TCR beta chain was sequenced within a study of blood T cell repertoires in COVID-19. Study summary: Donors in the United States, Italy and Spain gave samples during acute or convalescent COVID-19. Sources were T cells, B-cell-depleted T cells, or PBMCs; the material itself was cDNA or gDNA.

There are 14 residues in the CDR3. V was pared by 5 bases and J by 4 bases, with 6 bases of the junction left unmatched. Per germline, CDR1 MGHDK and CDR2 SYGVNS. Sequenced by immunoSEQ multiplex PCR; TCRdb stores in-frame clones only, minus some. Of about 260,000 clones listed, about 89% are singletons. This clone was observed once. J is TRBJ2-3 and V is TRBV25-1; 7 bases are shared with TRBD2. This clonotype was obtained from a man aged 35 to 55 who had recovered from COVID-19. The sample was peripheral blood. This CDR3 reads CASSLGGGPDTQYF. CDR3 DNA: TGTGCCAGCAGTCTGGGCGGGGGTCCAGATACGCAGTATTTT.